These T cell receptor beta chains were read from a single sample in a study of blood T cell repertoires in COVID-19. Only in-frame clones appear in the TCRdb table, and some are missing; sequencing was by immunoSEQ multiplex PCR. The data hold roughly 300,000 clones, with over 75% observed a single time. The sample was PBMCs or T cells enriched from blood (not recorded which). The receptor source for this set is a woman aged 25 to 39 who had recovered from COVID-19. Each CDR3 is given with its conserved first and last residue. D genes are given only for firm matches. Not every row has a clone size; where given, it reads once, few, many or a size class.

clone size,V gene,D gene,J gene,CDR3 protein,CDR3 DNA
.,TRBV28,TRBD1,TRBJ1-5,CASSLFRDRPNQPQHF,TGTGCCAGCAGTTTATTTCGGGACAGGCCCAATCAGCCCCAGCATTTT
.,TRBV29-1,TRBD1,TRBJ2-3,CSVATQGTGDTQYF,TGCAGCGTCGCGACACAGGGGACGGGGGATACGCAGTATTTT
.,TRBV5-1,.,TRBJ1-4,CASSLTGMDNEKLFF,TGCGCCAGCAGCTTGACAGGGATGGATAATGAAAAACTGTTTTTT
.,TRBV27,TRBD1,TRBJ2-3,CASSLRTGQNTDTQYF,TGTGCCAGCAGTCTCCGGACAGGGCAGAATACAGATACGCAGTATTTT
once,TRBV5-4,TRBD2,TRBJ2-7,CASSGTSGRAYEQYF,TGTGCCAGCAGCGGCACTAGCGGGAGGGCCTACGAGCAGTACTTC
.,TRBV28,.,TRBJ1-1,CASSFKGLISEAFF,TGTGCCAGCAGTTTCAAGGGACTGATCTCTGAAGCTTTCTTT
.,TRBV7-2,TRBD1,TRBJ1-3,CASSSGGTGRAGNTIYF,TGTGCCAGCAGCTCCGGCGGGACAGGGAGGGCTGGAAACACCATATATTTT
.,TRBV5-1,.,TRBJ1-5,CASRRGPDQPQHF,TGCGCCAGCAGAAGAGGGCCTGATCAGCCCCAGCATTTT
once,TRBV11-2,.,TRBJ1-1,CASSLAVQAFF,TGTGCCAGCAGCTTAGCCGTCCAAGCTTTCTTT
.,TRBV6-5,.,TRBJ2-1,CAVRIEEASNNEQFF,TGTGCCGTCCGCATTGAGGAGGCTTCTAACAATGAGCAGTTCTTC
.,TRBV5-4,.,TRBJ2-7,CASSLDLLRGHHEQYF,TGTGCCAGCAGCTTGGATTTGCTTAGGGGCCACCACGAGCAGTACTTC
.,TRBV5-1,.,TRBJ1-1,CASSLQGGNTEAFF,TGCGCCAGCAGCTTACAGGGCGGGAACACTGAAGCTTTCTTT
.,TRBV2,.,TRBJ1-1,CASSSESMNTEAFF,TGTGCCAGCAGTTCTGAGTCCATGAACACTGAAGCTTTCTTT
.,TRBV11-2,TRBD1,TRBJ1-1,CASSYQDRGNTEAFF,TGTGCCAGCAGCTATCAGGACAGGGGGAACACTGAAGCTTTCTTT
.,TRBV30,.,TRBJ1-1,CAWSVWGLNTEAFF,TGTGCCTGGAGTGTCTGGGGCCTGAACACTGAAGCTTTCTTT
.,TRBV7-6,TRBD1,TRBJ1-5,CASSLRDRTYSNQPQHF,TGTGCCAGCAGCTTAAGGGACAGGACATATAGCAATCAGCCCCAGCATTTT
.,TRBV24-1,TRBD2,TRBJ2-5,CATTYSGRETQYF,TGTGCCACCACATATAGCGGGAGAGAGACCCAGTACTTC
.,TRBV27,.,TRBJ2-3,CASRPVTGPSTDTQYF,TGTGCCAGCAGACCCGTTACAGGGCCTAGCACAGATACGCAGTATTTT
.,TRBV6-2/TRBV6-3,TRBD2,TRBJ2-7,CASSTRTSGSYEQYF,TGTGCCAGCAGTACTAGGACTAGCGGGAGCTACGAGCAGTACTTC
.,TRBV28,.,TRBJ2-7,CASSIPAYEQYF,TGTGCCAGCAGCATTCCGGCCTACGAGCAGTACTTC
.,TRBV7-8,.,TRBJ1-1,CASSLSGQPTEAFF,TGTGCCAGCAGCTTAAGTGGCCAACCCACTGAAGCTTTCTTT
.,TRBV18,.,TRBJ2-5,CASSPRLASTGRETQYF,TGTGCCAGCTCACCAAGGTTAGCCTCTACAGGACGAGAGACCCAGTACTTC
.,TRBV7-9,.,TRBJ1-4,CASSLWSQANEKLFF,TGTGCCAGCAGCTTATGGTCACAGGCAAATGAAAAACTGTTTTTT
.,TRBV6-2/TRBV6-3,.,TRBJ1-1,CASSLTGINTEAFF,TGTGCCAGCAGTTTGACAGGAATTAACACTGAAGCTTTCTTT
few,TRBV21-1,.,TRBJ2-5,CASGITKGGGETQYF,TGTGCCAGCGGGATTACGAAAGGGGGCGGAGAGACCCAGTACTTC
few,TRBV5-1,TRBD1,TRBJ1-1,CASSRDTSSGGAFF,TGCGCCAGCAGCCGGGACACCTCTTCAGGGGGAGCTTTCTTT
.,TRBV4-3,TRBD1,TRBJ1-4,CASSQEGTGYGEKLFF,TGCGCCAGCAGCCAAGAGGGGACAGGGTATGGCGAAAAACTGTTTTTT
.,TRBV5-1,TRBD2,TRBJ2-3,CASSFAGTSGSGDTQYF,TGCGCCAGCAGCTTCGCCGGGACTAGCGGGAGCGGAGATACGCAGTATTTT
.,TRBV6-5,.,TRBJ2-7,CASSYRFSYEQYF,TGTGCCAGCAGTTATCGTTTTTCTTACGAGCAGTACTTC
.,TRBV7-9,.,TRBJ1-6,CASSRTQHNSPLHF,TGTGCCAGCAGCCGGACACAACATAATTCACCCCTCCACTTT
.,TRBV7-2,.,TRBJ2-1,CASSSPGEGGQFF,TGTGCCAGCAGCTCCCCCGGGGAGGGGGGGCAGTTCTTC
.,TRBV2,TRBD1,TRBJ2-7,CASSHAGGQGYYERYEQYF,TGTGCCAGCTCCCATGCAGGTGGACAGGGCTATTACGAACGCTACGAGCAGTACTTC
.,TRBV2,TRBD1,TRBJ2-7,CASTDAWTGDYEQYF,TGTGCCAGCACCGACGCCTGGACAGGGGACTACGAGCAGTACTTC
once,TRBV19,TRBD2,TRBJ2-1,CASSREGYNEQFF,TGTGCCAGTAGTCGGGAGGGTTACAATGAGCAGTTCTTC
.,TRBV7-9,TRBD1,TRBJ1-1,CASSGQTGGGTEAFF,TGTGCCAGCAGCGGACAAACAGGGGGCGGCACTGAAGCTTTCTTT
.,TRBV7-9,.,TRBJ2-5,CASSFGGTETQYF,TGTGCCAGCAGCTTTGGGGGCACCGAGACCCAGTACTTC
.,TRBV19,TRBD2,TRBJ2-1,CASSIGGRRRNEQFF,TGTGCCAGTAGTATCGGCGGGAGGCGGAGGAATGAGCAGTTCTTC
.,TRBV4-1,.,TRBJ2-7,CASSQSPGQSREQYF,TGCGCCAGCAGCCAATCCCCTGGACAGTCCCGGGAGCAGTACTTC
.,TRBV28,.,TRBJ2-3,CASYGSGWEDMQYF,TGTGCCAGCTACGGAAGCGGGTGGGAAGATATGCAGTATTTT
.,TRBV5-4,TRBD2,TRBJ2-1,CASSLTSGYYNEQFF,TGTGCCAGCAGCTTGACTAGCGGTTACTACAATGAGCAGTTCTTC
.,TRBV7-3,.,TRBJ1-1,CASSLLRRESSTEAFF,TGTGCCAGCAGCTTACTAAGGAGGGAATCTTCCACTGAAGCTTTCTTT
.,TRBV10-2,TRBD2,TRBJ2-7,CASSESGLAAGYEQYF,TGCGCCAGCAGTGAGTCAGGACTAGCGGCCGGATACGAGCAGTACTTC
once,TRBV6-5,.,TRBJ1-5,CASSYSRDNQPQHF,TGTGCCAGCAGTTACTCCCGGGACAATCAGCCCCAGCATTTT